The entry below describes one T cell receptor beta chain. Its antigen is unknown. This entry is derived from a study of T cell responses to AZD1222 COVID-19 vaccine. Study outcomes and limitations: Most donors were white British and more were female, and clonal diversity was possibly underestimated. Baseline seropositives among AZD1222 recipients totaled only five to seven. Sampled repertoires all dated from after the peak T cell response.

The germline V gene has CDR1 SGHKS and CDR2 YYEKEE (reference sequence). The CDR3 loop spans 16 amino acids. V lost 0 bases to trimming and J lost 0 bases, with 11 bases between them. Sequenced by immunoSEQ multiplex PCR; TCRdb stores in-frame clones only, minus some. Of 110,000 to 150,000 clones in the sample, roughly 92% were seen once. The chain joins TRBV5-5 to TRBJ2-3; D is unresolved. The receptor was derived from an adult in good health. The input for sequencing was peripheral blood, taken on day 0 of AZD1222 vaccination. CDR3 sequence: CASSLGPTASTDTQYF. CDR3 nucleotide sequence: TGTGCCAGCAGCTTGGGCCCGACCGCTAGCACAGATACGCAGTATTTT.